The rows below give T cell receptor beta chains drawn from one sample of a study of CD8 T cells in ankylosing spondylitis. TCRdb re-called the 5' RACE reads through MiXCR, storing one row per CDR3 protein. Among some 220,000 distinct CDR3 sequences, 6% to 8% were seen once, and the ten largest hold 12% to 15%. The specimen sequenced was blood, either unsorted or a sorted T cell fraction (not recorded which). The receptors come from a male donor with ankylosing spondylitis. CDR3s include the opening cysteine and the closing phenylalanine or tryptophan. The D gene is left open where the match is weak. Where a row states a size, it is once, few, many or the class of an expanded clone; other rows omit it.

V gene: TRBV29-1
clone size: many
J gene: TRBJ2-1
D gene: TRBD2
CDR3 protein: CSVEDPQLAGAHWGEQFF
CDR3 DNA: TGCAGCGTTGAAGACCCCCAGCTAGCGGGGGCCCATTGGGGCGAGCAGTTCTTC

V gene: TRBV29-1
clone size: many
J gene: TRBJ1-3
D gene: TRBD1
CDR3 protein: CSAQGARTIYF
CDR3 DNA: TGCAGTGCGCAGGGGGCCAGGACCATATATTTT

V gene: TRBV20-1
clone size: few
J gene: TRBJ1-1
D gene: .
CDR3 protein: CSAFWGNPEAFF
CDR3 DNA: TGCAGTGCTTTTTGGGGGAACCCTGAAGCTTTCTTT

V gene: TRBV24-1
clone size: many
J gene: TRBJ1-1
D gene: .
CDR3 protein: CATSDSYEAFF
CDR3 DNA: TGTGCCACCAGTGACAGCTATGAAGCTTTCTTT

V gene: TRBV20-1
clone size: .
J gene: TRBJ1-1
D gene: .
CDR3 protein: CSASLGGRVREAFF
CDR3 DNA: TGCAGTGCTAGCCTCGGGGGGCGCGTAAGGGAAGCTTTCTTT

V gene: TRBV3-1
clone size: many
J gene: TRBJ2-1
D gene: .
CDR3 protein: CASSPPFRGFNEQFF
CDR3 DNA: TGTGCCAGCAGCCCCCCTTTCAGGGGTTTTAATGAGCAGTTCTTC

V gene: TRBV4-3
clone size: .
J gene: TRBJ1-2
D gene: .
CDR3 protein: CASSQDPGVNYGYTF
CDR3 DNA: TGCGCCAGCAGCCAAGACCCAGGAGTTAACTATGGCTACACCTTC

V gene: TRBV24-1
clone size: many
J gene: TRBJ2-1
D gene: TRBD1
CDR3 protein: CATSVQGADNEQFF
CDR3 DNA: TGTGCCACCAGTGTACAGGGGGCCGACAATGAGCAGTTCTTC

V gene: TRBV7-9
clone size: many
J gene: TRBJ1-2
D gene: TRBD1
CDR3 protein: CASSWGQGGPYGYTF
CDR3 DNA: TGTGCCAGCAGCTGGGGACAGGGTGGACCCTATGGCTACACCTTC

V gene: TRBV7-9
clone size: many
J gene: TRBJ1-1
D gene: .
CDR3 protein: CASSDGWTEAFF
CDR3 DNA: TGTGCCAGCAGCGACGGTTGGACTGAAGCTTTCTTT

V gene: TRBV9
clone size: many
J gene: TRBJ2-7
D gene: TRBD1
CDR3 protein: CASSVGTGNYEQYF
CDR3 DNA: TGTGCCAGCAGCGTAGGGACAGGTAACTACGAGCAGTACTTC

V gene: TRBV4-3
clone size: many
J gene: TRBJ2-7
D gene: TRBD2
CDR3 protein: CASSSSGAASYEQYF
CDR3 DNA: TGCGCCAGCAGCTCTAGCGGGGCTGCCTCCTACGAGCAGTACTTC

V gene: TRBV20-1
clone size: few
J gene: TRBJ2-5
D gene: TRBD2
CDR3 protein: CSAPSLTSPETQYF
CDR3 DNA: TGCAGTGCTCCTTCCCTGACTAGCCCAGAGACCCAGTACTTC

V gene: TRBV4-3
clone size: many
J gene: TRBJ2-3
D gene: .
CDR3 protein: CASSQGIALDTQYF
CDR3 DNA: TGCGCCAGCAGCCAAGGTATAGCCCTGGATACGCAGTATTTT

V gene: TRBV14
clone size: .
J gene: TRBJ2-1
D gene: .
CDR3 protein: CASSQSPGPYNEQFF
CDR3 DNA: TGTGCCAGCAGCCAGAGCCCGGGACCTTACAATGAGCAGTTCTTC

V gene: TRBV5-6
clone size: few
J gene: TRBJ2-2
D gene: .
CDR3 protein: CASTLTVNTGELFF
CDR3 DNA: TGTGCCAGCACCCTGACAGTGAACACCGGGGAGCTGTTTTTT

V gene: TRBV11-2
clone size: many
J gene: TRBJ2-3
D gene: TRBD2
CDR3 protein: CASSVAGDTDTQYF
CDR3 DNA: TGTGCCAGCAGTGTAGCGGGAGACACAGATACGCAGTATTTT

V gene: TRBV29-1
clone size: .
J gene: TRBJ2-2
D gene: .
CDR3 protein: CSVGGGNTGELFF
CDR3 DNA: TGCAGCGTTGGAGGAGGAAACACCGGGGAGCTGTTTTTT

V gene: TRBV4-3
clone size: many
J gene: TRBJ2-1
D gene: TRBD2
CDR3 protein: CASSQASGSLNEQFF
CDR3 DNA: TGCGCCAGCAGCCAAGCTAGCGGGAGTCTAAATGAGCAGTTCTTC

V gene: TRBV9
clone size: many
J gene: TRBJ2-5
D gene: .
CDR3 protein: CASSVDSGETQYF
CDR3 DNA: TGTGCCAGCAGCGTAGATTCGGGAGAGACCCAGTACTTC

V gene: TRBV9
clone size: few
J gene: TRBJ1-1
D gene: .
CDR3 protein: CASSVVRLAGSAEAFF
CDR3 DNA: TGTGCCAGCAGCGTAGTGCGTCTGGCAGGGAGTGCTGAAGCTTTCTTT

V gene: TRBV30
clone size: few
J gene: TRBJ2-7
D gene: .
CDR3 protein: CAWSVGVWDEQYF
CDR3 DNA: TGTGCCTGGAGTGTGGGGGTTTGGGACGAGCAGTACTTC

V gene: TRBV6-1
clone size: .
J gene: TRBJ1-5
D gene: .
CDR3 protein: CASIPDRYSTQPQHF
CDR3 DNA: TGTGCCAGCATCCCGGACAGATATAGCACTCAGCCCCAGCATTTT

V gene: TRBV12-3/TRBV12-4
clone size: .
J gene: TRBJ1-1
D gene: .
CDR3 protein: CASSFSGGSNEAFF
CDR3 DNA: TGTGCCAGCAGTTTTTCCGGGGGATCCAATGAAGCTTTCTTT

V gene: TRBV4-3
clone size: many
J gene: TRBJ1-5
D gene: .
CDR3 protein: CASSPRRGNQPQHF
CDR3 DNA: TGCGCCAGCAGCCCCCGGCGGGGCAATCAGCCCCAGCATTTT

V gene: TRBV20-1
clone size: .
J gene: TRBJ2-7
D gene: .
CDR3 protein: CSARVEDFGHYEQYF
CDR3 DNA: TGCAGTGCTAGGGTCGAGGACTTCGGGCACTACGAGCAGTACTTC

V gene: TRBV27
clone size: many
J gene: TRBJ1-1
D gene: .
CDR3 protein: CAIWTMEAFF
CDR3 DNA: TGTGCCATCTGGACTATGGAAGCTTTCTTT

V gene: TRBV7-2
clone size: many
J gene: TRBJ2-5
D gene: TRBD2
CDR3 protein: CASSRGGQTQYF
CDR3 DNA: TGTGCCAGCAGCCGGGGGGGGCAGACCCAGTACTTC

V gene: TRBV9
clone size: many
J gene: TRBJ1-5
D gene: TRBD1
CDR3 protein: CASSAGDRGLQPQHF
CDR3 DNA: TGTGCCAGCAGCGCGGGGGACAGGGGGCTTCAGCCCCAGCATTTT

V gene: TRBV3-1
clone size: .
J gene: TRBJ1-2
D gene: TRBD1
CDR3 protein: CASSQGDRRTGYDYGYTF
CDR3 DNA: TGTGCCAGCAGCCAAGGAGACCGGAGGACAGGGTATGACTATGGCTACACCTTC

V gene: TRBV20-1
clone size: .
J gene: TRBJ2-3
D gene: .
CDR3 protein: CSAWSDGRRADTQYF
CDR3 DNA: TGCAGTGCTTGGTCGGACGGACGGAGGGCAGATACGCAGTATTTT